These T cell receptor beta chains were read from a single sample in a study of long-term antiretroviral therapy in people with HIV. Generated by immunoSEQ multiplex PCR, the TCRdb table keeps only in-frame clones and is missing some. This repertoire shows 15,000 to 20,000 clones, over 70% found once; its top ten account for 11%. The input for sequencing was unsorted PBMCs, taken 2.3 years after starting antiretroviral therapy. These receptor sequences come from a woman in her 40s with HIV. Each CDR3 is given with its conserved first and last residue. A D gene is named only where the DNA matches it firmly. Part of the rows lack a size; the others show once, few, many or a class for expanded clones.

v_gene: TRBV28
d_gene: TRBD1
len: 15
j_gene: TRBJ1-2
abundance: .
CDR3aa: CASREPGQGNYGYTF
CDR3nt: TGTGCCAGCAGAGAACCGGGACAGGGCAACTATGGCTACACCTTC

v_gene: TRBV6-5
d_gene: TRBD2
len: 15
j_gene: TRBJ2-1
abundance: .
CDR3aa: CASSYTASGYNEQFF
CDR3nt: TGTGCCAGCAGTTATACAGCTAGCGGTTACAATGAGCAGTTCTTC

v_gene: TRBV25-1
d_gene: .
len: 14
j_gene: TRBJ1-1
abundance: .
CDR3aa: CASSEYQEGTEAFF
CDR3nt: TGTGCCAGCAGTGAATATCAAGAGGGGACTGAAGCTTTCTTT

v_gene: TRBV5-1
d_gene: TRBD1
len: 17
j_gene: TRBJ1-2
abundance: .
CDR3aa: CASSSIPGDRGGDGYTF
CDR3nt: TGCGCCAGCAGCTCCATTCCAGGGGACAGGGGGGGCGATGGCTACACCTTC

v_gene: TRBV2
d_gene: .
len: 16
j_gene: TRBJ1-6
abundance: .
CDR3aa: CASSERKQPYNSPLHF
CDR3nt: TGTGCCAGCAGTGAAAGGAAACAGCCCTATAATTCACCCCTCCACTTT

v_gene: TRBV11-3
d_gene: .
len: 15
j_gene: TRBJ1-1
abundance: .
CDR3aa: CASSLAGRENTEAFF
CDR3nt: TGTGCCAGCAGCTTAGCCGGTCGAGAGAACACTGAAGCTTTCTTT

v_gene: TRBV30
d_gene: TRBD1
len: 13
j_gene: TRBJ1-6
abundance: .
CDR3aa: CAWSQGVVSPLHF
CDR3nt: TGTGCCTGGAGTCAGGGGGTGGTTTCACCCCTCCACTTT

v_gene: TRBV19
d_gene: .
len: 15
j_gene: TRBJ1-4
abundance: .
CDR3aa: CASNQVGVANEKLFF
CDR3nt: TGTGCCAGTAACCAAGTAGGGGTCGCTAATGAAAAACTGTTTTTT

v_gene: TRBV29-1
d_gene: TRBD2
len: 12
j_gene: TRBJ2-1
abundance: .
CDR3aa: CSVAGGYNEQFF
CDR3nt: TGCAGCGTAGCGGGAGGCTACAATGAGCAGTTCTTC

v_gene: TRBV4-3
d_gene: .
len: 15
j_gene: TRBJ2-3
abundance: .
CDR3aa: CASSQDGGGLDTQYF
CDR3nt: TGCGCCAGCAGCCAAGACGGAGGGGGCTTAGATACGCAGTATTTT

v_gene: TRBV6-5
d_gene: TRBD2
len: 14
j_gene: TRBJ2-7
abundance: .
CDR3aa: CASSYKGLAYEQYF
CDR3nt: TGTGCCAGCAGTTACAAGGGACTAGCCTACGAGCAGTACTTC

v_gene: TRBV29-1
d_gene: .
len: 13
j_gene: TRBJ1-1
abundance: .
CDR3aa: CSGGWGRYTEAFF
CDR3nt: TGCAGCGGGGGCTGGGGACGGTACACTGAAGCTTTCTTT

v_gene: TRBV7-9
d_gene: .
len: 13
j_gene: TRBJ2-7
abundance: .
CDR3aa: CASSLPKNHEQYF
CDR3nt: TGTGCCAGCAGTTTACCGAAGAACCACGAGCAGTACTTC

v_gene: TRBV28
d_gene: TRBD1
len: 13
j_gene: TRBJ2-7
abundance: .
CDR3aa: CASSLAGGDEQYF
CDR3nt: TGTGCCAGCAGCCTGGCAGGGGGTGACGAGCAGTACTTC

v_gene: TRBV7-9
d_gene: .
len: 15
j_gene: TRBJ2-3
abundance: .
CDR3aa: CASELSGLSGDTQYF
CDR3nt: TGTGCCAGCGAGCTTAGCGGTTTGTCGGGAGATACGCAGTATTTT

v_gene: TRBV27
d_gene: .
len: 13
j_gene: TRBJ2-5
abundance: .
CDR3aa: CASSLRVGETQYF
CDR3nt: TGTGCCAGCAGTTTAAGAGTCGGAGAGACCCAGTACTTC

v_gene: TRBV2
d_gene: TRBD1
len: 15
j_gene: TRBJ2-1
abundance: .
CDR3aa: CASSDPGQKNNEQFF
CDR3nt: TGTGCCAGCAGTGACCCGGGACAGAAGAACAATGAGCAGTTCTTC

v_gene: TRBV7-8
d_gene: .
len: 11
j_gene: TRBJ2-7
abundance: .
CDR3aa: CASSSLDEQYF
CDR3nt: TGTGCCAGCAGCTCCCTGGACGAGCAGTACTTC

v_gene: TRBV7-8
d_gene: TRBD1
len: 15
j_gene: TRBJ1-2
abundance: .
CDR3aa: CASSLGQGYNYGYTF
CDR3nt: TGTGCCAGCAGCTTAGGACAGGGCTATAACTATGGCTACACCTTC

v_gene: TRBV9
d_gene: .
len: 16
j_gene: TRBJ1-2
abundance: .
CDR3aa: CASSPPLVVGWYGYTF
CDR3nt: TGTGCCAGCAGCCCCCCCCTCGTCGTGGGTTGGTATGGCTACACCTTC

v_gene: TRBV7-9
d_gene: .
len: 14
j_gene: TRBJ1-5
abundance: few
CDR3aa: CASSLGPSNQPQHF
CDR3nt: TGTGCCAGCAGCTTAGGCCCGAGCAATCAGCCCCAGCATTTT

v_gene: TRBV7-8
d_gene: .
len: 14
j_gene: TRBJ2-7
abundance: .
CDR3aa: CASSLAVQSYEQYF
CDR3nt: TGTGCCAGCAGCTTAGCGGTTCAGTCCTACGAGCAGTACTTC

v_gene: TRBV29-1
d_gene: TRBD2
len: 13
j_gene: TRBJ2-7
abundance: .
CDR3aa: CSVEEKGRSGEYF
CDR3nt: TGCAGCGTTGAAGAGAAGGGTAGGAGCGGGGAGTACTTC

v_gene: TRBV29-1
d_gene: TRBD2
len: 14
j_gene: TRBJ2-1
abundance: .
CDR3aa: CSVDGLAGANEQFF
CDR3nt: TGCAGCGTTGATGGACTAGCGGGAGCCAATGAGCAGTTCTTC